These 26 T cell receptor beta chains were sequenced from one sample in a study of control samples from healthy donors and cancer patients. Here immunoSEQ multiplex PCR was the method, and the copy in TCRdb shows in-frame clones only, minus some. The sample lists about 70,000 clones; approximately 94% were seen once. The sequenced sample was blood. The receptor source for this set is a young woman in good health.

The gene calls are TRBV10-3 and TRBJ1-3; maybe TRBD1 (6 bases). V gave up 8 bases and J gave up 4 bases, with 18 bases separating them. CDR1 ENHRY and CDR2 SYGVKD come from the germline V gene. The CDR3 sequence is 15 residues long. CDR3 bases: TGTGCCATCCAAGCCCCCGAAAGGGGGGGAAACACCATATATTTT. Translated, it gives CAIQAPERGGNTIYF.

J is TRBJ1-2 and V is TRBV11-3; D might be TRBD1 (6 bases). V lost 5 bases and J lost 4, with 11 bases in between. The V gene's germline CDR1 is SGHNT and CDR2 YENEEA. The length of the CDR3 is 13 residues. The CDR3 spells CASSLGQLYGYTF. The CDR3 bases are TGTGCCAGCAGCCTTGGACAGCTCTATGGCTACACCTTC.

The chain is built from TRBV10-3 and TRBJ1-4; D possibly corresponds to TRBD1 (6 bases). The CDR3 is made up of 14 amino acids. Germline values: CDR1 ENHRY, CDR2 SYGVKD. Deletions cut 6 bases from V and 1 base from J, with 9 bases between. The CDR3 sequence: CAIRSGVTNEKLFF. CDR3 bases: TGTGCCATCAGATCAGGGGTAACTAATGAAAAACTGTTTTTT.

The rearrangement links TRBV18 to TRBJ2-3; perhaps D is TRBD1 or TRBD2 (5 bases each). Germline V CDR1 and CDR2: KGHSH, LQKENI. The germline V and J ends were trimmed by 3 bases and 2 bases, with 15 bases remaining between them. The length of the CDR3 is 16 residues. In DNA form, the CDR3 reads TGTGCCAGCTCACCTGCCGGGACGGTGTACACAGATACGCAGTATTTT. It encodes CASSPAGTVYTDTQYF.

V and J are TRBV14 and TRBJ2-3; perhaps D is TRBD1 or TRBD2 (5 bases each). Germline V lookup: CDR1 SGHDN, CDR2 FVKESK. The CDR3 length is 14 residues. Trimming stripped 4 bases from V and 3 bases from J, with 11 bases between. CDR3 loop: CASSPGRRTDTQYF. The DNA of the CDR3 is TGTGCCAGCAGCCCAGGGAGAAGAACAGATACGCAGTATTTT.

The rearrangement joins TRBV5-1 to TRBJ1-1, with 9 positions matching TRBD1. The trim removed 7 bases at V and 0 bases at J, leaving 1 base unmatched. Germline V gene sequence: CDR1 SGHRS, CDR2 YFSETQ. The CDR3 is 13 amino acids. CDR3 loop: CASHRGLNTEAFF. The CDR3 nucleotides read TGCGCCAGCCACAGGGGGCTGAACACTGAAGCTTTCTTT.

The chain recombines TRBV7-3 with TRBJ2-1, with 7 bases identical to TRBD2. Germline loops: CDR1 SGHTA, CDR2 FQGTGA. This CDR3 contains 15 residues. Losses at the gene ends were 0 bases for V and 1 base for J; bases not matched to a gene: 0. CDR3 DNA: TGTGCCAGCAGCTTAACCGGGGGGTCCTACAATGAGCAGTTCTTC. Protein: CASSLTGGSYNEQFF.

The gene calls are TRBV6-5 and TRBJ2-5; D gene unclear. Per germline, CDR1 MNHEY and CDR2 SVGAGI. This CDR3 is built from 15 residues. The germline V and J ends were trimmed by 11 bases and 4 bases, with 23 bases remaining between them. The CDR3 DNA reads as TGTGCCTCCTGTCGGTTGCAAGATATGGGAGAGACCCAGTACTTC. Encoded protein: CASCRLQDMGETQYF.

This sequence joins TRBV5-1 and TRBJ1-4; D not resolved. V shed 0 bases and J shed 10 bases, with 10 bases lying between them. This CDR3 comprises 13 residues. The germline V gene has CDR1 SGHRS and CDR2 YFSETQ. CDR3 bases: TGCGCCAGCAGCTTGGAGGGCAACGGAAAACTGTTTTTT. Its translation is CASSLEGNGKLFF.

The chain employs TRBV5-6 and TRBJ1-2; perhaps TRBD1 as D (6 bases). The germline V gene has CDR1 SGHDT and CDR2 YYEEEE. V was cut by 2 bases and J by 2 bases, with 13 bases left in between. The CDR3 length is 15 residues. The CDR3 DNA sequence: TGTGCCAGCAGCTTACCCAGGACAGCCAACTATGGCTACACCTTC. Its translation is CASSLPRTANYGYTF.

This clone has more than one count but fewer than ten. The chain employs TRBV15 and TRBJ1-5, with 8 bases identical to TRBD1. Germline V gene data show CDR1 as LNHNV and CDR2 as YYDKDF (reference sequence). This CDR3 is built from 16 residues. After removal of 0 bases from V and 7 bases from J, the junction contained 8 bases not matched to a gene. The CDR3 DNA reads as TGTGCCACCAGCAGAGATCGCGGACAGGGTATCCAGCCCCAGCATTTT. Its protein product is CATSRDRGQGIQPQHF.

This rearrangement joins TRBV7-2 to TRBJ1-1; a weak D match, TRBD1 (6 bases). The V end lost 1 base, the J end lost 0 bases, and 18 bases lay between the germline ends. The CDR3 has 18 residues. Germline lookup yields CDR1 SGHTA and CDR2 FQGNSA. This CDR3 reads CASSLGGWTERMNTEAFF. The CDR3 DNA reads TGTGCCAGCAGCTTAGGTGGGTGGACAGAACGAATGAACACTGAAGCTTTCTTT.

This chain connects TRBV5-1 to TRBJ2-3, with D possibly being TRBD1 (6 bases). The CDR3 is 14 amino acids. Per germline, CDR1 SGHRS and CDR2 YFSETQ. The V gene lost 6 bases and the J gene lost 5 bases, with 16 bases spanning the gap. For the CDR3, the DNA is TGCGCCAGCACCCTAGGACAGAAGCTAGATACGCAGTATTTT. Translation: CASTLGQKLDTQYF.

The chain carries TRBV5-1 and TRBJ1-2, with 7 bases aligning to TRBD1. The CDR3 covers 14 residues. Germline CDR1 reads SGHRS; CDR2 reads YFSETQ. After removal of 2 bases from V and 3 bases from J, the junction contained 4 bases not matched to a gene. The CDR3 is CASSFPGTDYGYTF. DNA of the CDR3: TGCGCCAGCAGCTTCCCCGGGACAGACTATGGCTACACCTTC.

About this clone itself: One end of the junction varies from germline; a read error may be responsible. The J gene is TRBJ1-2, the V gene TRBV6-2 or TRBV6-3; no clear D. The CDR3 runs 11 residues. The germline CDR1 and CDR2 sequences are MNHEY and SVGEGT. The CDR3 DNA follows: TGTGCCAGCAGTTATAACCATGGCTACACCTTC. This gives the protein CASSYNHGYTF.

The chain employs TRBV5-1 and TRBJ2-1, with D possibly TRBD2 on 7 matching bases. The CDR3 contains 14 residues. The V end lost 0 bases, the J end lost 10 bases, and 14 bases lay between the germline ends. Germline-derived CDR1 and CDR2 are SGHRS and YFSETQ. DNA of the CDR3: TGCGCCAGCAGCTTGGATGGGGGGGCGCGGGAGCAGTTCTTC. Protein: CASSLDGGAREQFF.

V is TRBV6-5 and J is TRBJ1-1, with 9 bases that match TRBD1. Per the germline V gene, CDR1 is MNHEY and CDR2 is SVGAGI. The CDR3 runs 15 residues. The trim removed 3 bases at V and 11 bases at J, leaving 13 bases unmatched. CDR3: CASSYDGQGRSFAFF. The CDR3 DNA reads TGTGCCAGCAGTTATGACGGACAGGGGAGGTCGTTTGCTTTCTTT.

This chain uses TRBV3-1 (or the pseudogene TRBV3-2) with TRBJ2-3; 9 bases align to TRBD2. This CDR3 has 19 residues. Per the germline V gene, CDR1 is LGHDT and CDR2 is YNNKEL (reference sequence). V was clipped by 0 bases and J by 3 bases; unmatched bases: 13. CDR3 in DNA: TGTGCCAGCAGCCAAGATTATGGGACTCGCGGGGGGGGGACAGATACGCAGTATTTT. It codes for CASSQDYGTRGGGTDTQYF.

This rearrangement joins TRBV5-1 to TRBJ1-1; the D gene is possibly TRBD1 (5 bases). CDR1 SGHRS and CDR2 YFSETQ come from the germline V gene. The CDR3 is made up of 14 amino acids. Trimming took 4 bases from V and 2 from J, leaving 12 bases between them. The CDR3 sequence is CASSPQTANTEAFF. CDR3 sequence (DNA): TGCGCCAGCAGCCCTCAGACAGCTAACACTGAAGCTTTCTTT. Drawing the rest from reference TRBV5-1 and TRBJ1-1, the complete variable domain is KAGVTQTPRYLIKTRGQQVTLSCSPISGHRSVSWYQQTPGQGLQFLFEYFSETQRNKGNFPGRFSGRQFSNSRSEMNVSTLELGDSALYLCASSPQTANTEAFFGQGTRLTVV.

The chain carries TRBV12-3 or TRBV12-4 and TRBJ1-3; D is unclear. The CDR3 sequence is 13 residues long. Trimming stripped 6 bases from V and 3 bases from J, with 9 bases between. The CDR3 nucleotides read TGTGCCAGCAGAAGGACCGTTGGAAACACCATATATTTT. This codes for CASRRTVGNTIYF.

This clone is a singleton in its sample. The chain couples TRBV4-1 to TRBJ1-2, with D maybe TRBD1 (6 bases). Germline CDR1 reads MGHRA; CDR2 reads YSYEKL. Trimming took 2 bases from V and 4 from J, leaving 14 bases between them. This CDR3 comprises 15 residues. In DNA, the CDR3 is TGCGCCAGCAGCCAATTTAGTCAGGGGATCTATGGCTACACCTTC. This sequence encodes CASSQFSQGIYGYTF.

The CDR3 region is CASSEAGGETEAFF. CDR3 DNA: TGTGCCAGCAGTGAAGCGGGAGGAGAGACTGAAGCTTTCTTT. The chain links TRBV6-1 to TRBJ1-1; D not resolved. CDR3 length equals 14 residues. V gave up 0 bases and J gave up 5 bases, with 10 bases separating them. Germline CDR1 is MNHNS and CDR2 is SASEGT.

The CDR3 is CASSPRLRGSSTDTQYF. In nucleotides, the CDR3 is TGTGCCAGCAGCCCCCGCTTGCGGGGGTCTAGCACAGATACGCAGTATTTT. The chain employs TRBV7-9 and TRBJ2-3; 7 positions agree with TRBD2. The germline V gene encodes CDR1 SEHNR and CDR2 FQNEAQ (reference sequence). CDR3 length: 17 residues. J was trimmed by 0 bases and V by 5 bases; bases with no gene match: 11. The full variable domain, its missing parts supplied by reference TRBV7-9 and TRBJ2-3, is DTGVSQNPRHKITKRGQNVTFRCDPISEHNRLYWYRQTLGQGPEFLTYFQNEAQLEKSRLLSDRFSAERPKGSFSTLEIQRTEQGDSAMYLCASSPRLRGSSTDTQYFGPGTRLTVL.

CDR3 protein: CASSYQALSGNTIYF. The CDR3 bases are TGTGCCAGCAGTTACCAGGCTCTCTCTGGAAACACCATATATTTT. The chain joins TRBV6-5 to TRBJ1-3; D is unclear. The CDR3 is 15 residues long. Germline CDR1 is MNHEY and CDR2 is SVGAGI. Trimming stripped 2 bases from V and 0 bases from J, with 8 bases between.

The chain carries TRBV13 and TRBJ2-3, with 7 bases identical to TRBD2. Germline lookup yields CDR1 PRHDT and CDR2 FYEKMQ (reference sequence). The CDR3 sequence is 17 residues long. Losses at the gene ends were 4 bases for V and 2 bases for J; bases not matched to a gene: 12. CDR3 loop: CASSSRGLRGTTDTQYF. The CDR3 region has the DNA TGTGCCAGCAGCTCCCGTGGATTGCGGGGGACCACAGATACGCAGTATTTT.

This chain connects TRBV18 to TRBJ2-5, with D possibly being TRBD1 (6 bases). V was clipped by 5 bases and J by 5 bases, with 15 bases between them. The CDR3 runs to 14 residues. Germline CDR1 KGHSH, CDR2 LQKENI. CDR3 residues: CASSLYREGETQYF. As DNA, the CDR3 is TGTGCCAGCTCATTGTACAGGGAAGGGGAGACCCAGTACTTC.